The rows below give T cell receptor beta chains drawn from one sample of a study of T-cell reconstitution after alpha-beta-depleted transplantation in children. From the PCR reads, TCRdb called clonotypes with MiXCR, one entry per CDR3 protein. The table records 250,000 to 300,000 distinct CDR3 sequences, over 8% of them present only once. Sequenced here: PBMCs from the stem cell graft donor, sampled from the stem cell graft. The receptors derive from a human donor who donated a stem cell graft to a child with SCID. Both conserved end residues are part of each CDR3. D genes are given only for firm matches. Part of the rows lack a size; the others show once, few, many or a class for expanded clones.

clone_size: few
j_call: TRBJ2-7
d_call: NA
v_call: TRBV24-1
cdr3_nt: TGTGCCACCAGTGACGCCGGTTTTAGACAGGTATCTTCCTACGAGCAGTACTTC
cdr3_aa: CATSDAGFRQVSSYEQYF

clone_size: few
j_call: TRBJ2-3
d_call: TRBD2
v_call: TRBV20-1
cdr3_nt: TGCAGTGCTAGAGATTGGGCGGGGGGGCCCACAGATACGCAGTATTTT
cdr3_aa: CSARDWAGGPTDTQYF

clone_size: NA
j_call: TRBJ1-4
d_call: NA
v_call: TRBV7-2
cdr3_nt: TGTGCCAGCAGGTTTGAGCGGACAAATGAAAAACTGTTTTTT
cdr3_aa: CASRFERTNEKLFF

clone_size: NA
j_call: TRBJ2-1
d_call: TRBD2
v_call: TRBV4-1
cdr3_nt: TGCGCCAGCAGCCAAACAGCGGGGGGGCTATTAGATGAGCAGTTCTTC
cdr3_aa: CASSQTAGGLLDEQFF

clone_size: few
j_call: TRBJ2-7
d_call: NA
v_call: TRBV5-8
cdr3_nt: TGTGCCAGCAGCTTAAACCTCTACGAGCAGTACTTC
cdr3_aa: CASSLNLYEQYF

clone_size: few
j_call: TRBJ2-7
d_call: NA
v_call: TRBV5-6
cdr3_nt: TGTGCCAGCAGCTTGGACGGAGGAGGCAGGGGCTACGAGCAGTACTTC
cdr3_aa: CASSLDGGGRGYEQYF

clone_size: NA
j_call: TRBJ2-7
d_call: NA
v_call: TRBV5-6
cdr3_nt: TGTGCCAGCAGCTTGGGGGACCCCTACTACGAGCAGTACTTC
cdr3_aa: CASSLGDPYYEQYF

clone_size: few
j_call: TRBJ2-5
d_call: TRBD2
v_call: TRBV29-1
cdr3_nt: TGCAGCGTTTTCCTCGGACTAGCGGGGGAGCTACGAAGGGAGACCCAGTACTTC
cdr3_aa: CSVFLGLAGELRRETQYF

clone_size: NA
j_call: TRBJ1-3
d_call: TRBD1
v_call: TRBV5-1
cdr3_nt: TGCGCCAGCAGCCCGGGACAGACGGACACCATATATTTT
cdr3_aa: CASSPGQTDTIYF

clone_size: NA
j_call: TRBJ2-5
d_call: TRBD2
v_call: TRBV7-9
cdr3_nt: TGTGCCAGCAGCTCGGGGACTAGTTCGAAGACCCAGTACTTC
cdr3_aa: CASSSGTSSKTQYF

clone_size: few
j_call: TRBJ2-7
d_call: NA
v_call: TRBV10-3
cdr3_nt: TGTGCCATCAGTGGTGAATGGGAAGCCTCCTACGAGCAGTACTTC
cdr3_aa: CAISGEWEASYEQYF

clone_size: NA
j_call: TRBJ2-3
d_call: TRBD2
v_call: TRBV7-8
cdr3_nt: TGTGCCAGCAGCTTGAGTAGCGGGGGGGGCACAGATACGCAGTATTTT
cdr3_aa: CASSLSSGGGTDTQYF

clone_size: few
j_call: TRBJ2-2
d_call: NA
v_call: TRBV5-1
cdr3_nt: TGCGCCAGCAGCTTCAGGCGGGGCGCGAACACCGGGGAGCTGTTTTTT
cdr3_aa: CASSFRRGANTGELFF

clone_size: NA
j_call: TRBJ2-1
d_call: NA
v_call: TRBV5-4
cdr3_nt: TGTGCCAGCAGCTTTGAAAGCCGGCAGATCTACAATGAGCAGTTCTTC
cdr3_aa: CASSFESRQIYNEQFF

clone_size: NA
j_call: TRBJ1-2
d_call: NA
v_call: TRBV7-9
cdr3_nt: TGTGCCAGCACCCCGGAGGGGTCGGGCTATGGCTACACCTTC
cdr3_aa: CASTPEGSGYGYTF

clone_size: many
j_call: TRBJ1-1
d_call: NA
v_call: TRBV27
cdr3_nt: TGTGCCAGCGAATCCGGGGATGAAGCTTTCTTT
cdr3_aa: CASESGDEAFF

clone_size: NA
j_call: TRBJ2-3
d_call: TRBD2
v_call: TRBV5-1
cdr3_nt: TGCGCCAGCAGCTCACAAAGCGGGGGCATAGATACGCAGTATTTT
cdr3_aa: CASSSQSGGIDTQYF

clone_size: many
j_call: TRBJ2-1
d_call: TRBD2
v_call: TRBV5-6
cdr3_nt: TGTGCCAGACTAGCGGAACACTACAATGAGCAGTTCTTC
cdr3_aa: CARLAEHYNEQFF